Described below is a single T cell receptor beta chain sequence and its context. Looked up from germline, CDR1 is SGHRS and CDR2 is YFSETQ. Trimming removed 0 bases from V and 1 base from J, with 10 bases in between. The CDR3 loop spans 15 amino acids. In the original processing: The authors estimated nucleated cell counts from reference gene primer amplification. Libraries were prepared by immunoSEQ multiplex PCR; TCRdb keeps only in-frame clonotypes and omits some of them. V, J and clone size derive from that table, while D and trimming were established from the DNA sequence. Here the sample spans approximately 300,000 clones, 89% being singletons. The data belong to a study of blood T cell repertoires in COVID-19. Across the whole study: Specimens from acute and convalescent COVID-19 originated in the United States, Italy and Spain. PBMCs, B-cell-depleted T cells, or T cells provided the cDNA or gDNA that made up the material.

The sequence was collected from a man aged 18 to 29 who had recovered from COVID-19. The chain links TRBV5-1 to TRBJ1-1; D gene uncertain. The specimen sequenced was peripheral blood. The CDR3 region has the DNA TGCGCCAGCAGCTTGGGGTCGACGGGGAACACTGAAGCTTTCTTT. Protein: CASSLGSTGNTEAFF.